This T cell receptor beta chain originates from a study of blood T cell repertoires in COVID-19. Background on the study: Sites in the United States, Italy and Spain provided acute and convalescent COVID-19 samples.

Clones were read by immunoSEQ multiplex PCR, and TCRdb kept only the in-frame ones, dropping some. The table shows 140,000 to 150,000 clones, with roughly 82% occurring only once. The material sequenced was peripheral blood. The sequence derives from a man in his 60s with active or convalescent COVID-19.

This chain's CDR3 is CASSLLAARQETQYF. DNA of the CDR3: TGTGCCAGCAGCTTACTAGCGGCCAGACAAGAGACCCAGTACTTC. The rearrangement links TRBV6-5 to TRBJ2-5; 8 positions match TRBD2. Looked up from germline, CDR1 is MNHEY and CDR2 is SVGAGI. The trim removed 6 bases at V and 2 bases at J, leaving 8 bases unmatched. The CDR3 is made up of 15 amino acids.